This TCR beta chain was identified in a study of T cells in Graves' hyperthyroidism and ophthalmopathy. Across the study: Peripheral blood was acquired at first diagnosis, ahead of any therapy whatsoever.

Amplification of TCR beta CDR3 regions used RNA as the template. The study used the HTBI primer set for a first-round RT-PCR of the TCR CDR3. One entry per CDR3 protein, called by TCRdb with MiXCR from the multiplex PCR reads. The sample contains 380,000 or so distinct CDR3 sequences, approximately 19% of which appear only once. The CDR3 spans 14 residues. V gave up 2 bases and J gave up 4 bases, with 11 bases separating them. This clonotype appeared many times. This chain uses TRBV12-3 or TRBV12-4 with TRBJ2-5; D remains ambiguous. Specimen: blood. The receptor's source is a woman aged 18-35 years with Graves' hyperthyroidism. CDR3 DNA: TGTGCCAGCAGTTTAAAGGGTTTGATAGAGACCCAGTACTTC. Translated: CASSLKGLIETQYF.